The 5 T cell receptor beta chains below all came from one sample that was sequenced in a study of T cell changes during pregnancy in multiple sclerosis. The protocol was immunoSEQ multiplex PCR, while the TCRdb copy is restricted to in-frame clones and leaves out a portion. The table lists 80,000 to 130,000 clones, about 94% of them singletons, with over 0.8% in the top ten. The input for sequencing was peripheral blood, taken before pregnancy. These receptors were taken from a female donor with multiple sclerosis, enrolled in a pregnancy study.

The CDR3 sequence is CASSYGQGIEYGYTF. CDR3 DNA sequence: TGTGCCAGCAGTTACGGGCAGGGAATCGAATATGGCTACACCTTC. The rearrangement joins TRBV6-6 to TRBJ1-2, with a weak D call TRBD1 (5 bases). In germline, CDR1 is MNHNY, CDR2 SVGAGI (reference sequence). Trimming left V 2 bases short and J 5 bases short, with 15 bases between. The CDR3 length is 15 residues.

The chain links TRBV13 to TRBJ2-7; 9 nucleotides agree with TRBD2. This CDR3 spans 15 amino acids. The germline CDR1 and CDR2 sequences are PRHDT and FYEKMQ (reference sequence). V lost 3 bases and J lost 3; bases outside the gene matches: 6. This chain's CDR3 is CASSFGSGRLYEQYF. In nucleotides, the CDR3 is TGTGCCAGCAGCTTTGGTAGCGGGAGACTCTACGAGCAGTACTTC.

The V call is TRBV5-1, the J call TRBJ2-5; 14 nucleotides match TRBD2. V was clipped by 4 bases and J by 3 bases; unmatched bases: 11. CDR3 length equals 18 residues. Germline V gives CDR1 SGHRS, CDR2 YFSETQ. The CDR3 region has the DNA TGCGCCAGCAGCCTGGGTCGACTAGCGGGAGGGTTTAAAGAGACCCAGTACTTC. Translation gives CASSLGRLAGGFKETQYF.

The chain links TRBV4-1 to TRBJ1-2, with 7 bases aligning to TRBD1. The J segment lost 4 bases and the V segment lost 4 bases, leaving 6 bases of the junction unmatched. Germline V lookup: CDR1 MGHRA, CDR2 YSYEKL. The CDR3 covers 14 residues. The CDR3 protein is CASSPRTGGYGYTF. CDR3 DNA sequence: TGCGCCAGCAGCCCCCGGACAGGTGGCTATGGCTACACCTTC.

The V and J genes are TRBV7-2 and TRBJ2-7; D ambiguous. V gave up 1 base and J gave up 9 bases, with 13 bases separating them. The CDR3 totals 13 residues. Germline values: CDR1 SGHTA, CDR2 FQGNSA. The CDR3 sequence: CASSLGLAPRQYF. The CDR3 DNA sequence: TGTGCCAGCAGCTTAGGCTTGGCTCCTAGGCAGTACTTC.